The subject of this entry is one T cell receptor (beta chain). Measured with immunoSEQ multiplex PCR; TCRdb has only the in-frame clones, and not every one. This table holds tens of thousands of clones, over 75% found once. These data belong to a study of blood T cell repertoires in COVID-19. For the study at large: Nucleic acid was either cDNA or gDNA, and it came from T cells, B-cell-depleted T cells, or PBMCs.

This CDR3 is 13 amino acids long. V lost 3 bases and J lost 5, with 11 bases in between. CDR1 and CDR2 from the germline V gene are SGHTA and FQGNSA. The receptor's source is a man in his fifties or sixties with active COVID-19. The chain employs TRBV7-2 and TRBJ2-7; possible D gene TRBD2, 6 bases. The sequencing sample was made of peripheral blood. The CDR3 nucleotides read TGTGCCAGCAGCTTCTGGGGAGGCCACGAGCAGTACTTC. Its protein product is CASSFWGGHEQYF. The whole variable domain, filled in from reference TRBV7-2 and TRBJ2-7, reads GAGVSQSPSNKVTEKGKDVELRCDPISGHTALYWYRQSLGQGLEFLIYFQGNSAPDKSGLPSDRFSAERTGGSVSTLTIQRTQQEDSAVYLCASSFWGGHEQYFGPGTRLTVT.